This TCR beta chain is drawn from a study of shared clonotypes between healthy human individuals. General study points: Rarefaction indicated that sorted-subset sequencing remained incomplete although depth was large.

As to this clone: The target antigen is unknown.

The CDR3 is 14 residues long. Per germline, CDR1 SGHDN and CDR2 FVKESK. The J segment lost 3 bases and the V segment lost 4 bases, leaving 2 bases of the junction unmatched. Profiling relied on immunoSEQ multiplex PCR, and the TCRdb table lists in-frame clones only, not all of them. Among approximately 1.9 million clones listed, 80% to 95% were seen once. Naivety among CD8 cells was defined by CD45RO negativity and positive CCR7 selection, thereby excluding terminally differentiated effector memory CD45RA+ cells. Source material: naive CD8+ T cells from PBMCs. The clonotype comes from a man between 18 and 29 years old in good health. Some clones in this sample may be carry-over from other donors' samples. V is TRBV14 and J is TRBJ2-7; TRBD2 matches at 11 bases. The CDR3 region is CASSPTSGDYEQYF. The CDR3, as DNA: TGTGCCAGCAGCCCGACTAGCGGGGACTACGAGCAGTACTTC. The full variable domain, with the rest looked up from reference TRBV14 and TRBJ2-7, is EAGVTQFPSHSVIEKGQTVTLRCDPISGHDNLYWYRRVMGKEIKFLLHFVKESKQDESGMPNNRFLAERTGGTYSTLKVQPAELEDSGVYFCASSPTSGDYEQYFGPGTRLTVT.